This TCR beta chain is drawn from a study of preoperative IRX-2 immunotherapy in early breast cancer. The count of this clone is one. Described treatment: preoperative locoregional IRX-2 cytokine immunotherapy. Samples came from a phase Ib trial of preoperative locoregional IRX-2 cytokine immunotherapy. Germline values: CDR1 SGHRS, CDR2 YFSETQ. This CDR3 has 14 residues. V trimming: 5 bases; J trimming: 5 bases; junction bases outside the gene matches: 6. The table came from immunoSEQ multiplex PCR; TCRdb's copy has only in-frame clones and leaves some out. The sample records approximately 26,000 clones, 65% to 85% being singletons.

The sequence was obtained from a human donor with breast cancer. The sequenced sample was lymph node tissue, obtained before IRX-2 immunotherapy. The rearrangement uses TRBV5-1 and TRBJ2-3, with TRBD1 matching 9 bases. The CDR3 reads CASRQGALKDTQYF. The CDR3 DNA sequence: TGCGCCAGCAGACAGGGGGCGCTTAAAGATACGCAGTATTTT.